This TCR beta chain was captured by sequencing in a study of cytomegalovirus exposure and HLA in healthy donors. The V segment lost 0 bases and the J segment 6 bases; nucleotides outside the gene matches: 7. The CDR3 runs 15 residues. Germline V lookup: CDR1 SGHRS, CDR2 YFSETQ. The PCR had 60 Vbeta and 13 Jbeta primers. Assay: immunoSEQ multiplex PCR; the TCRdb copy retains only in-frame clones and omits some. The sample carries approximately 130,000 clones, 60% to 85% recorded once. The source of this sequence is a woman between 40 and 50 years old in good health and CMV-seronegative. The rearrangement joins TRBV5-1 to TRBJ1-2; 8 nucleotides line up with TRBD1. The specimen was PBMCs. The CDR3: CASSLAGQVPNGYTF. The CDR3 nucleotides are TGCGCCAGCAGCTTGGCGGGACAGGTCCCCAATGGCTACACCTTC.